One sample yielded the 15 T cell receptor beta chains listed below, sequenced in a study of T cell clonotyping in hematopoietic cell transplantation (dated by TCRdb to about 2021). Library preparation used the immunoSEQ multiplex PCR assay. TCRdb mirrors the immuneACCESS table, restricted to in-frame sequences. Some clones are absent from its copies; in checked studies, under half trace to an unresolved V gene, and the reason for the others is unknown. Counted in this sample were 12,000 to 15,000 clones; 80% to 90% of them appeared once. The ten largest clonotypes hold roughly 12% of the sample. This sample's time point label indicates: 100 days after allo-HCT. This specimen was PBMCs, taken 100 days after allogeneic stem cell transplant. The receptor source for this set is a male patient aged 45-60 years who had an allogeneic stem cell transplant from an unrelated donor, so T cells may come from the graft donor. Some clones in this sample may be carry-over from other donors' samples.

This chain links TRBV9 with TRBJ1-6; 7 bases map to TRBD1. J gave up 10 bases and V 1 base, and 11 bases lay outside the gene matches. Germline-derived CDR1 and CDR2 are SGDLS and YYNGEE. The CDR3 runs to 16 residues. The CDR3 loop reads CASSVKGGGARSPLHF. DNA for the CDR3: TGTGCCAGCAGCGTAAAAGGAGGGGGCGCCCGGTCACCCCTCCACTTT.

V is TRBV5-8 and J is TRBJ2-5; D not certain. The CDR3 is 12 residues long. V was trimmed by 3 bases and J by 5 bases, leaving 8 bases between them. Germline-derived CDR1 and CDR2 are SGHTS and YDEGEE. CDR3 residues: CASSWVAETQYF. The CDR3 bases are TGTGCCAGCAGCTGGGTCGCGGAGACCCAGTACTTC. The full variable domain, in which reference TRBV5-8 and TRBJ2-5 provide the parts outside the CDR3, is EAGVTQSPTHLIKTRGQQATLRCSPISGHTSVYWYQQALGLGLQFLLWYDEGEERNRGNFPPRFSGRQFPNYSSELNVNALELEDSALYLCASSWVAETQYFGPGTRLLVL.

The chain employs TRBV30 and TRBJ1-1; D call uncertain. CDR1 is GTSNPN, CDR2 SVGIG, per germline (reference sequence). V lost 5 bases and J lost 3, with 10 bases in between. The CDR3 totals 12 residues. This chain's CDR3 is CAWAPRDTEAFF. In DNA, the CDR3 is TGTGCCTGGGCCCCCCGCGACACTGAAGCTTTCTTT.

The rearrangement links TRBV2 to TRBJ2-5; TRBD2 aligns across 9 bases. The V gene's germline CDR1 is SNHLY and CDR2 FYNNEI. V shed 6 bases, J shed 4 bases, and the junction held 9 bases outside the gene matches. The CDR3 runs 15 residues. The CDR3 DNA is TGTGCCAGCAGGAAAAGGGCGGGAGGGGGAGAGACCCAGTACTTC. It specifies CASRKRAGGGETQYF.

This CDR3 reads CAWSVRSRTSGNTIYF. In nucleotides, the CDR3 is TGTGCCTGGAGTGTAAGATCCAGGACCTCTGGAAACACCATATATTTT. The chain links TRBV30 to TRBJ1-3, with D hard to call. The CDR3 is 16 residues long. Germline V gene sequence: CDR1 GTSNPN, CDR2 SVGIG (reference sequence). V shed 0 bases and J shed 0 bases, with 12 bases lying between them.

J is TRBJ2-7 and V is TRBV15; D gene ambiguous. This CDR3 is built from 15 residues. The V end was cut by 0 bases, the J end by 2 bases, with 11 bases between. In germline, CDR1 is LNHNV, CDR2 YYDKDF (reference sequence). The CDR3 spells CATSRDLESTYEQYF. CDR3 in DNA: TGTGCCACCAGCAGAGATCTTGAGAGCACCTACGAGCAGTACTTC. Using reference TRBV15 and TRBJ2-7 for the parts outside the CDR3, the full variable domain is DAMVIQNPRYQVTQFGKPVTLSCSQTLNHNVMYWYQQKSSQAPKLLFHYYDKDFNNEADTPDNFQSRRPNTSFCFLDIRSPGLGDTAMYLCATSRDLESTYEQYFGPGTRLTVT.

V gene TRBV6-5 combines with J gene TRBJ1-2, with D unclear. In germline, CDR1 is MNHEY, CDR2 SVGAGI. This CDR3 is built from 15 residues. V was cut by 1 base and J by 3 bases, with 12 bases left in between. The CDR3 region has the DNA TGTGCCAGCAGTTACTGGAACTCGGATGACTATGGCTACACCTTC. It yields the protein CASSYWNSDDYGYTF.

This clone has a handful of counts. The CDR3 DNA follows: TGTGCCAGCAAGAAGGGACAGGGTGGTTACGAGCAGTACTTC. Its translation is CASKKGQGGYEQYF. This rearrangement joins TRBV6-1 to TRBJ2-7; 9 nucleotides align to TRBD1. CDR1 and CDR2 (germline): MNHNS, SASEGT. V dropped 7 bases and J dropped 4; count of bases not matched to a gene: 8. The CDR3 runs to 14 residues.

The chain carries TRBV19 and TRBJ1-1; 7 bases are a match to TRBD1. This CDR3 region has 14 residues. V was clipped by 2 bases and J by 4 bases; unmatched bases: 4. Germline CDR1 LNHDA, CDR2 SQIVND (reference sequence). The CDR3 spells CASSIFDRATEAFF. Written as DNA, the CDR3 is TGTGCCAGTAGTATATTCGACAGGGCCACTGAAGCTTTCTTT.

The genes are TRBV7-9 and TRBJ2-6; 8 nucleotides agree with TRBD1. The V and J ends lost 6 bases and 0 bases, in that order; junction bases with no gene match: 7. This CDR3 spans 17 amino acids. Germline lookup yields CDR1 SEHNR and CDR2 FQNEAQ (reference sequence). CDR3 in amino acids: CASRKQGENSGANVLTF. The CDR3 DNA is TGTGCCAGCAGAAAACAGGGGGAAAACTCTGGGGCCAACGTCCTGACTTTC.

This chain uses TRBV30 with TRBJ1-1; the match to TRBD1 covers 7 bases. This CDR3 has 14 residues. Germline CDR1 is GTSNPN and CDR2 is SVGIG (reference sequence). With V trimmed by 5 bases and J by 5 bases, 11 bases remained unmatched. The CDR3 protein is CAWDLGAGGTEAFF. In DNA, the CDR3 is TGTGCCTGGGATTTAGGGGCAGGGGGGACTGAAGCTTTCTTT.

The V call is TRBV14, the J call TRBJ1-2; TRBD1 is a possible D gene (5 bases). Germline-derived CDR1 and CDR2 are SGHDN and FVKESK. The CDR3 has 16 residues. V lost 4 bases to trimming and J lost 3 bases, with 18 bases between them. The CDR3: CASSPHAGVQDYGYTF. The CDR3 DNA sequence: TGTGCCAGCAGCCCCCATGCGGGGGTTCAGGACTATGGCTACACCTTC.

The rearrangement joins TRBV6-4 to TRBJ2-7; maybe TRBD2 (6 bases). In germline, CDR1 is MRHNA, CDR2 SNTAGT. V was pared by 8 bases and J by 1 base, with 12 bases between. This CDR3 contains 13 residues. This CDR3 is CASFPSGSYEQYF. DNA for the CDR3: TGTGCCAGCTTCCCAAGCGGGTCCTACGAGCAGTACTTC.

This chain links TRBV14 with TRBJ2-7, with D uncertain. The CDR3 runs to 13 residues. Looked up from germline, CDR1 is SGHDN and CDR2 is FVKESK. V dropped 1 base and J dropped 2 bases, with 6 bases sitting between them. The CDR3 spells CASSQVGPYEQYF. CDR3 DNA: TGTGCCAGCAGCCAAGTGGGCCCCTACGAGCAGTACTTC.

The chain combines TRBV6-5 with TRBJ2-7, with 9 bases identical to TRBD2. The junction had 4 bases not matched to a gene; V was cut back by 5 bases and J by 2 bases. The CDR3 is 14 amino acids. Germline V CDR1 and CDR2: MNHEY, SVGAGI. The CDR3 DNA reads TGTGCCAGCAGTCCTAGCGGGACGACCTACGAGCAGTACTTC. This codes for CASSPSGTTYEQYF.